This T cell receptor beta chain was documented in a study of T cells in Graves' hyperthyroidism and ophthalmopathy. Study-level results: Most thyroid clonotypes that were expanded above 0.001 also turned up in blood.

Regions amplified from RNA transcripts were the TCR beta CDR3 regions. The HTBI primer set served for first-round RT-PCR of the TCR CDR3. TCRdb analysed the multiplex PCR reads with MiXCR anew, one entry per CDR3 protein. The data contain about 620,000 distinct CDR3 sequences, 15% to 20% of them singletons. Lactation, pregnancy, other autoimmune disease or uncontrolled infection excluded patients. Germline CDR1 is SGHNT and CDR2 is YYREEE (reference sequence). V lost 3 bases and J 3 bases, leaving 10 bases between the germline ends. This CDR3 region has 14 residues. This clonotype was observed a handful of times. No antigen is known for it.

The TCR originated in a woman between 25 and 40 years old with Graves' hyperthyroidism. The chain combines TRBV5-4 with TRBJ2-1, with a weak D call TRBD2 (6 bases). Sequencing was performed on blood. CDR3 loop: CASSYAGGYNEQFF. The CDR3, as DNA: TGTGCCAGCAGCTATGCCGGGGGCTACAATGAGCAGTTCTTC.